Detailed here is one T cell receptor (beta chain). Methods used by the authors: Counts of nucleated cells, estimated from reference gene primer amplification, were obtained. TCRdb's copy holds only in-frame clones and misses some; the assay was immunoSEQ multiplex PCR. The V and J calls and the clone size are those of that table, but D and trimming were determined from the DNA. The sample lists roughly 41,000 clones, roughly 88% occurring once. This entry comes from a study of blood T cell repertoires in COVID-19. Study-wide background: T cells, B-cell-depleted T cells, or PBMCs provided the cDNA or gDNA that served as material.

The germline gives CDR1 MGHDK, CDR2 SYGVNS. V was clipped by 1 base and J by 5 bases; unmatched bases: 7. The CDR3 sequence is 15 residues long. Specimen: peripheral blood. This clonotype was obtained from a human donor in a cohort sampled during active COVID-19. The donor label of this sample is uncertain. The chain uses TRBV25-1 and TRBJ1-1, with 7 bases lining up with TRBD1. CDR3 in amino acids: CASSESKGAETEAFF. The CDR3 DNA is TGTGCCAGCAGTGAATCAAAGGGGGCAGAAACTGAAGCTTTCTTT.